This entry features one T cell receptor (beta chain) sequence. The target of this receptor is not known. No much larger clone exists at a distance of one base, and base qualities are not known. The data stem from a study of T cell repertoires in cytomegalovirus infection (dated by TCRdb to between 2019 and 2020). Broadly, across the study: Donor HLA type was relevant to the analysis, because carriage of CMV infection together with the matching HLA type was indicated by public TCR beta signatures.

Instrument used: Illumina HiSeq 1500. TCRdb passed the public sequencing reads through fastp at Q25 and MiXCR, retaining productive beta sequences. When rows share a CDR3 protein, they turn into one entry using the most common DNA and genes. The sample table holds 510,000 or so distinct CDR3 sequences, of which around 27% were seen once. Under 15% of the sample is taken by the ten largest. V loses 4 bases of germline sequence and J loses 2 bases, and the interval between the two ends is 12 bases. Reading the germline V gene gives CDR1 SNHLY and CDR2 FYNNEI. Spanning cysteine to phenylalanine, the CDR3 consists of 14 amino acids. CDR3 DNA is the only sequence kept; it has 42 bases, read in frame from the first base. Broader findings and caveats from the paper: The ex vivo response was dominated by HLA-C-restricted CMV-specific TCR beta clonotypes, and the single most frequent clonotype in two of eight donors was supplied by these HLA-C-restricted clonotypes. In both this cohort and an independent roughly 360-donor cohort, the cumulative frequency of public TCR beta family members distinguished carriers of CMV infection plus the relevant HLA type.

This sequence originates from a human donor in good health (CMV status not recorded). Some clones in this sample may be carry-over from other donors' samples. Recombination connected TRBV2 to TRBJ2-7, with the D gene uncertain. Sequenced: PBMCs. This receptor carries the CDR3 CASSGGVGAYEQYF. Here is the DNA: TGTGCCAGCAGTGGCGGCGTTGGGGCCTACGAGCAGTACTTC.